What follows are 20 T cell receptor beta chains derived from one specimen sequenced in a study of CD8+ T cells in alopecia areata. The treatment was: oral pan-JAK inhibitor, 5-10 mg twice daily. RNA, once extracted, was reverse transcribed into cDNA for use as the sequencing template. Some clones are missing from TCRdb's copy, which holds only in-frame ones; the method was immunoSEQ multiplex PCR. The sample contains 110,000 or so clones, 50% to 65% of which appear only once. The sample here was CD4+ T cells sorted from blood, taken at week 24, from a patient treated with tofacitinib. These receptors all stem from a human donor with alopecia areata.

This sequence joins TRBV7-8 and TRBJ2-5; 7 bases agree with TRBD2. The CDR3 extends over 14 amino acids. Trimming took 8 bases from V and 5 from J; bases not matched to a gene: 11. Germline V gene sequence: CDR1 SGHVS, CDR2 FQNEAQ. The CDR3, as DNA: TGTGCCAGCGGGGAGGGAGGTTTGAAGGAGACCCAGTACTTC. Encoded protein: CASGEGGLKETQYF. The full variable domain, rest sourced from reference TRBV7-8 and TRBJ2-5, is GAGVSQSPRYKVAKRGQDVALRCDPISGHVSLFWYQQALGQGPEFLTYFQNEAQLDKSGLPSDRFFAERPEGSVSTLKIQRTQQEDSAVYLCASGEGGLKETQYFGPGTRLLVL.

The J gene is TRBJ1-1, the V gene TRBV11-2; D not certain. The CDR3 extends over 15 amino acids. Germline CDR1 SGHAT, CDR2 FQNNGV. The V end lost 1 base, the J end lost 4 bases, and 13 bases lay between the germline ends. CDR3 in amino acids: CASSLGVGRSTEAFF. In nucleotides, the CDR3 is TGTGCCAGCAGCTTAGGTGTGGGGAGAAGCACTGAAGCTTTCTTT.

The chain couples TRBV4-2 to TRBJ1-1; 11 nucleotides align to TRBD1. The CDR3 extends over 16 amino acids. Germline V lookup: CDR1 LGHNA, CDR2 YNFKEQ. V dropped 4 bases and J dropped 3; count of bases not matched to a gene: 7. The CDR3 protein is CASSPGTGGKYTEAFF. In DNA, the CDR3 is TGTGCCAGCAGCCCCGGGACAGGGGGTAAATACACTGAAGCTTTCTTT.

This clone was detected once. This rearrangement joins TRBV4-2 to TRBJ2-7, with D perhaps matching TRBD1 (7 bases). V lost 2 bases and J lost 2, with 19 bases in between. The CDR3 length is 17 residues. Germline loops: CDR1 LGHNA, CDR2 YNFKEQ. The CDR3 DNA follows: TGTGCCAGCAGCCAACTTCTTGCGGGACAGCTTCCCTACGAGCAGTACTTC. Protein product: CASSQLLAGQLPYEQYF.

The rearrangement uses TRBV29-1 and TRBJ2-5, with a tentative D call TRBD1 (5 bases). This CDR3 comprises 12 residues. Trimming stripped 4 bases from V and 1 base from J, with 7 bases between. Germline V CDR1 and CDR2: SQVTM, ANQGSEA. Here the CDR3 DNA reads TGCAGCGTTGTCAGGGCCCAAGAGACCCAGTACTTC. This gives the protein CSVVRAQETQYF.

V and J are TRBV30 and TRBJ2-4; D is perhaps TRBD2 (5 bases). From germline, CDR1 is GTSNPN and CDR2 SVGIG (reference sequence). Deletions cut 7 bases from V and 1 base from J, with 14 bases between. CDR3 size: 14 residues. The CDR3 coding sequence is TGTGCCTCCGGTGTCGGGGAGGCCAAAAACATTCAGTACTTC. It translates to CASGVGEAKNIQYF.

This clone was seen only a few times. V is TRBV15 and J is TRBJ1-5; D is ambiguous. Germline-derived CDR1 and CDR2 are LNHNV and YYDKDF (reference sequence). Trimming cost V 0 bases and J 2 bases, with 11 bases left between them. The CDR3 spans 16 residues. CDR3 coding DNA: TGTGCCACCAGCAGAGAGGGAGGTGGAGGCAATCAGCCCCAGCATTTT. As protein: CATSREGGGGNQPQHF.

The chain uses TRBV14 and TRBJ2-1; TRBD2 matches 9 bases. The germline V gene has CDR1 SGHDN and CDR2 FVKESK. The CDR3 spans 14 residues. J gave up 12 bases and V 1 base, and 7 bases lay outside the gene matches. CDR3 nucleotides: TGTGCCAGCAGCCAAGTGAGCGGGGGGCCCGGGCAGTTCTTC. Translation gives CASSQVSGGPGQFF.

The chain combines TRBV29-1 with TRBJ2-5; D remains unclear. V gave up 3 bases and J gave up 5 bases, with 7 bases separating them. This CDR3 contains 11 residues. Germline CDR1 and CDR2: SQVTM and ANQGSEA. The CDR3 DNA is TGCAGCGTTGACTTGCCCGAGACCCAGTACTTC. It yields the protein CSVDLPETQYF.

V and J are TRBV5-1 and TRBJ2-7, with D perhaps being TRBD1 or TRBD2 (5 bases each). The V gene lost 2 bases and the J gene lost 2 bases, with 14 bases spanning the gap. The germline CDR1 and CDR2 sequences are SGHRS and YFSETQ. The CDR3 length is 15 residues. The DNA for the CDR3 is TGCGCCAGCAGCTTTGGGACCGAGGTAACCTACGAGCAGTACTTC. This encodes CASSFGTEVTYEQYF.

The V gene is TRBV4-2, the J gene TRBJ1-5, with D unresolved. The CDR3 length is 13 residues. CDR1 is LGHNA, CDR2 YNFKEQ, per germline. Trimming took off 0 bases at V and 7 bases at J, with 7 bases between the two ends. The CDR3 here is CASSQDTDQPQHF. The CDR3 nucleotides are TGTGCCAGCAGCCAAGATACGGACCAGCCCCAGCATTTT.

This clone turned up a few times. J is TRBJ1-2 and V is TRBV18; D remains ambiguous. The ends were cut back, 2 bases at V and 8 bases at J, with 12 bases in the middle. The CDR3 runs 13 residues. Germline V gene data show CDR1 as KGHSH and CDR2 as LQKENI. CDR3 residues: CASSPDGLRGYTF. As DNA, the CDR3 is TGTGCCAGCTCACCAGATGGACTACGGGGCTACACCTTC. The full variable domain, with the rest looked up from reference TRBV18 and TRBJ1-2, is NAGVMQNPRHLVRRRGQEARLRCSPMKGHSHVYWYRQLPEEGLKFMVYLQKENIIDESGMPKERFSAEFPKEGPSILRIQQVVRGDSAAYFCASSPDGLRGYTFGSGTRLTVV.

The chain links TRBV5-1 to TRBJ2-6; no definite D call. This CDR3 has 16 amino acids. V lost 3 bases, J lost 0 bases, and 10 bases lay in between. The germline V gene has CDR1 SGHRS and CDR2 YFSETQ. The CDR3 loop is CASSSGRSSGANVLTF. CDR3 nucleotide sequence: TGCGCCAGCAGCTCCGGACGTAGCTCTGGGGCCAACGTCCTGACTTTC.

The chain is built from TRBV5-1 and TRBJ1-1; D gene ambiguous. Germline assignment: CDR1 SGHRS and CDR2 YFSETQ. V was clipped by 4 bases and J by 1 base, with 11 bases between them. The CDR3 extends over 14 amino acids. CDR3 in DNA: TGCGCCAGCAGCAACAGCGCGGAGAACACTGAAGCTTTCTTT. Amino acids: CASSNSAENTEAFF.

The rearrangement links TRBV2 to TRBJ2-5; 10 bases fit TRBD1. The CDR3 has 15 amino acids. Per germline, CDR1 SNHLY and CDR2 FYNNEI. Unmatched junction bases numbered 7, after V lost 4 bases and J lost 5 bases. The CDR3 here is CASSVGTGAWETQYF. DNA for the CDR3: TGTGCCAGCAGTGTTGGGACAGGGGCGTGGGAGACCCAGTACTTC. Complete variable domain (other parts from reference TRBV2 and TRBJ2-5): EPEVTQTPSHQVTQMGQEVILRCVPISNHLYFYWYRQILGQKVEFLVSFYNNEISEKSEIFDDQFSVERPDGSNFTLKIRSTKLEDSAMYFCASSVGTGAWETQYFGPGTRLLVL.

The chain combines TRBV4-3 with TRBJ2-2, with 10 bases aligning to TRBD1. Germline V gene data show CDR1 as LGHNA and CDR2 as YSLEER. This CDR3 region has 17 residues. V shed 3 bases and J 6 bases; nucleotides not matched to a gene: 10. CDR3 in DNA: TGCGCCAGCAGCCAGTTTCCGACAGGGGGCTCCCCCGGGGAGCTGTTTTTT. This sequence encodes CASSQFPTGGSPGELFF.

This chain joins TRBV6-1 and TRBJ1-5; maybe TRBD1 (5 bases). There are 11 residues in the CDR3. CDR1 MNHNS and CDR2 SASEGT come from the germline V gene. V dropped 9 bases and J dropped 7 bases, with 10 bases sitting between them. DNA for the CDR3: TGTGCCAGAGGACAAGGACAGCCCCAGCATTTT. It is translated as CARGQGQPQHF.

This clone was detected only a few times. The chain couples TRBV5-1 to TRBJ2-1, with a possible D match to TRBD1 (6 bases). V gave up 6 bases and J gave up 0 bases, with 13 bases separating them. The germline CDR1 and CDR2 sequences are SGHRS and YFSETQ. The CDR3 contains 15 residues. The CDR3 DNA sequence: TGCGCCAGCACCCTCCAGGGGAGCTCCTACAATGAGCAGTTCTTC. Protein sequence: CASTLQGSSYNEQFF.

The J gene is TRBJ2-1, the V gene TRBV4-3; D is undetermined. Germline-derived CDR1 and CDR2 are LGHNA and YSLEER. The length of the CDR3 is 14 residues. The ends were cut back, 6 bases at V and 1 base at J, with 10 bases in the middle. CDR3 sequence: CASSSLGSYNEQFF. CDR3 DNA: TGCGCCAGCAGTTCTCTTGGATCCTACAATGAGCAGTTCTTC.

This sequence joins TRBV5-1 and TRBJ1-3, with 7 bases fitting TRBD1. CDR3 length: 16 residues. CDR1 is SGHRS, CDR2 YFSETQ, per germline. Losses at the gene ends were 4 bases for V and 0 bases for J; bases not matched to a gene: 7. This CDR3 is CASSPGTVTSGNTIYF. DNA of the CDR3: TGCGCCAGCAGCCCCGGGACAGTCACCTCTGGAAACACCATATATTTT.